These 25 T cell receptor beta chains were all obtained from the same sample, sequenced in a study of cytomegalovirus exposure and HLA in healthy donors. Clones were sequenced by immunoSEQ multiplex PCR, and TCRdb holds only the in-frame ones, with some missing. Among roughly 120,000 clones listed, approximately 86% were seen once. The sequencing input was PBMCs. The receptor set was obtained from a young man in good health and CMV-seropositive.

The gene calls are TRBV5-4 and TRBJ1-2; D gene unclear. The CDR3 is made up of 15 amino acids. Germline lookup yields CDR1 SGHNT and CDR2 YYREEE (reference sequence). V was shortened by 0 bases and J by 1 base, with 10 bases between the two germline ends. CDR3 sequence: CASSLAVRINYGYTF. As DNA, the CDR3 is TGTGCCAGCAGCTTGGCTGTCAGGATTAACTATGGCTACACCTTC.

This rearrangement joins TRBV5-1 to TRBJ2-7, with D perhaps TRBD1 (6 bases). The CDR3 spans 14 residues. Trimming removed 3 bases at V and 4 bases at J, with 14 bases between. CDR1 is SGHRS, CDR2 YFSETQ, per germline. The DNA of the CDR3 is TGCGCCAGCAGCTCTGCAGGACAGATATACGAGCAGTACTTC. Amino acid sequence: CASSSAGQIYEQYF.

The genes are TRBV4-3 and TRBJ2-2; maybe TRBD2 (6 bases). There are 15 residues in the CDR3. Germline V lookup: CDR1 LGHNA, CDR2 YSLEER. V was pared by 0 bases and J by 4 bases, with 9 bases between. The CDR3 here is CASSQDGGFTGELFF. The CDR3 DNA sequence: TGCGCCAGCAGCCAAGACGGGGGTTTCACCGGGGAGCTGTTTTTT.

As concerns this clone: The same CDR3 is also encoded by other DNA sequences in this sample. The chain couples TRBV11-2 to TRBJ2-7; 10 bases are a match to TRBD1. In germline, CDR1 is SGHAT, CDR2 FQNNGV. The CDR3 runs 14 residues. The trim removed 3 bases at V and 4 bases at J, leaving 3 bases unmatched. CDR3 sequence (DNA): TGTGCCAGCAGCTTTGGGGACAGGGGATACGAGCAGTACTTC. It translates to CASSFGDRGYEQYF.

The chain recombines TRBV7-2 with TRBJ2-2; D perhaps matches TRBD1 (7 bases). This CDR3 has 15 amino acids. CDR1 and CDR2 (germline): SGHTA, FQGNSA. Trimming left V 1 base short and J 4 bases short, with 10 bases between. The CDR3 protein is CASSLGQGGTGELFF. CDR3 DNA: TGTGCCAGCAGCTTAGGACAGGGAGGCACCGGGGAGCTGTTTTTT.

The rearrangement links TRBV7-2 to TRBJ2-5, with D hard to call. Germline V gene lookup returns CDR1 SGHTA and CDR2 FQGNSA. Trimming left V 5 bases short and J 5 bases short, with 12 bases between. The CDR3 contains 13 residues. CDR3 sequence reads: CASSPASRETQYF. As DNA, the CDR3 is TGTGCCAGCAGCCCGGCTAGTCGGGAGACCCAGTACTTC.

J is TRBJ1-1 and V is TRBV6-5, with 8 nucleotides matching TRBD1. CDR3 length: 15 residues. The germline CDR1 and CDR2 sequences are MNHEY and SVGAGI. V gave up 6 bases and J gave up 0 bases; unmatched junction bases: 6. The CDR3 reads CASSLRQGMNTEAFF. The CDR3, as DNA: TGTGCCAGCAGCTTGAGACAGGGGATGAACACTGAAGCTTTCTTT.

This chain connects TRBV5-4 to TRBJ2-7, with TRBD2 matching 8 bases. From germline, CDR1 is SGHNT and CDR2 YYREEE (reference sequence). The J segment lost 4 bases and the V segment lost 4 bases, leaving 7 bases of the junction unmatched. The CDR3 spans 14 residues. In nucleotides, the CDR3 is TGTGCCAGCAGCCCAGGACGGGGGGGGTACGAGCAGTACTTC. Translating it yields CASSPGRGGYEQYF.

The V call is TRBV27, the J call TRBJ1-1; a weak D match, TRBD1 (5 bases). The CDR3 length is 12 residues. Trimming took off 6 bases at V and 3 bases at J, with 8 bases between the two ends. Germline V gene sequence: CDR1 MNHEY, CDR2 SMNVEV (reference sequence). The CDR3 DNA is TGTGCCAGCAGGAGCAGGGACACTGAAGCTTTCTTT. Translated: CASRSRDTEAFF.

This chain links TRBV7-2 with TRBJ1-5; TRBD1 aligns across 9 bases. Per germline, CDR1 SGHTA and CDR2 FQGNSA. The CDR3 is made up of 14 amino acids. The trim removed 6 bases at V and 6 bases at J, leaving 6 bases unmatched. CDR3 sequence reads: CASSFTGGPQPQHF. The CDR3 coding sequence is TGTGCCAGCAGTTTTACAGGGGGCCCTCAGCCCCAGCATTTT.

The rearrangement links TRBV9 to TRBJ2-2; D unclear. Trimming left V 1 base short and J 6 bases short, with 13 bases between. The CDR3 is 15 amino acids. The V gene's germline CDR1 is SGDLS and CDR2 YYNGEE. CDR3 loop: CASSVTMPGSGELFF. The CDR3 DNA reads TGTGCCAGCAGCGTAACAATGCCCGGGTCCGGGGAGCTGTTTTTT.

This clone has more than one count but fewer than ten. The rearrangement joins TRBV19 to TRBJ1-2; no definite D call. The CDR3 loop spans 16 amino acids. V was trimmed by 4 bases and J by 5 bases, leaving 20 bases between them. CDR1 and CDR2 from the germline V gene are LNHDA and SQIVND (reference sequence). CDR3 sequence: CASSTSAGSLRYGYTF. The CDR3 DNA is TGTGCCAGTAGTACCTCGGCGGGGAGTCTCCGGTATGGCTACACCTTC.

The gene calls are TRBV6-5 and TRBJ2-5; 8 bases align to TRBD2. The CDR3 is made up of 14 amino acids. Per the germline V gene, CDR1 is MNHEY and CDR2 is SVGAGI. J gave up 2 bases and V 2 bases, and 1 base lay outside the gene matches. DNA for the CDR3: TGTGCCAGCAGTTACGGCGGGGGGCAAGAGACCCAGTACTTC. Protein product: CASSYGGGQETQYF.

The rearrangement joins TRBV27 to TRBJ2-3, with 11 bases aligning to TRBD2. The CDR3 consists of 16 residues. CDR1 and CDR2 (germline): MNHEY, SMNVEV (reference sequence). Germline trimming cut 7 bases from V and 4 bases from J; bases unmatched to any gene: 10. The CDR3 region has the DNA TGTGCCAGCACCGTATATAGCGGGGGGGCTGCAGATACGCAGTATTTT. Encoded protein: CASTVYSGGAADTQYF.

Written as DNA, the CDR3 is TGCGCCAGCAGCCCAATTAGTCCCACAGATACGCAGTATTTT. It yields the protein CASSPISPTDTQYF. The V gene is TRBV5-1, the J gene TRBJ2-3; D is undetermined. Deletions cut 4 bases from V and 2 bases from J, with 11 bases between. Germline loops: CDR1 SGHRS, CDR2 YFSETQ. The CDR3 is made up of 14 amino acids.

Note on this clone: An end of the junction differs from the germline gene, which may be a read error. The J gene is TRBJ2-5, the V gene TRBV7-7; a possible D gene is TRBD1 (6 bases). CDR1 is SSHAT and CDR2 is FNYEAQ in the germline V gene (reference sequence). The CDR3 is 14 residues long. In nucleotides, the CDR3 is TGTGCTAGCAGCTTAGCTACAGGGCCAGAGACCCAGTACTTC. This codes for CASSLATGPETQYF.

This clone is a singleton in its sample. The chain has TRBV4-1 and TRBJ2-2; 10 nucleotides align to TRBD1. Germline lookup yields CDR1 MGHRA and CDR2 YSYEKL. This CDR3 spans 18 amino acids. V shed 3 bases and J 4 bases; nucleotides not matched to a gene: 11. Written as DNA, the CDR3 is TGCGCCAGCAGCCATGGGACCAGGACAGGGGGGGCCACCGGGGAGCTGTTTTTT. This encodes CASSHGTRTGGATGELFF.

The V and J genes are TRBV5-1 and TRBJ2-3; D is uncertain. This CDR3 has 13 residues. CDR1 is SGHRS and CDR2 is YFSETQ in the germline V gene. The V gene lost 4 bases and the J gene lost 6 bases, with 12 bases spanning the gap. CDR3 in amino acids: CASSDSLRDTQYF. The CDR3, as DNA: TGCGCCAGCAGCGACTCGTTAAGGGATACGCAGTATTTT.

The chain uses TRBV19 and TRBJ1-5, with D possibly TRBD1 on 6 matching bases. This CDR3 has 15 residues. V lost 6 bases and J lost 0, with 12 bases in between. Germline loops: CDR1 LNHDA, CDR2 SQIVND (reference sequence). In DNA, the CDR3 is TGTGCCAGTAGCGAGACAGGCTATAGCAATCAGCCCCAGCATTTT. This translates into CASSETGYSNQPQHF.

This rearrangement joins TRBV25-1 to TRBJ1-6; 7 nucleotides match TRBD1. Trimming removed 5 bases from V and 7 bases from J; junction bases left unmatched: 5. There are 14 residues in the CDR3. Germline loops: CDR1 MGHDK, CDR2 SYGVNS. The CDR3 nucleotides read TGTGCCAGCAGTTGGGGGACAGTAAATTCACCCCTCCACTTT. Protein product: CASSWGTVNSPLHF.

The table lists this clone with a count of one. V is TRBV15 and J is TRBJ1-2; D unresolved. Germline assignment: CDR1 LNHNV and CDR2 YYDKDF (reference sequence). Deletions cut 0 bases from V and 5 bases from J, with 16 bases between. The CDR3 is made up of 16 amino acids. CDR3 sequence (DNA): TGTGCCACCAGCAGAGATCCGGAGAGCGGGGTATATGGCTACACCTTC. It is translated as CATSRDPESGVYGYTF.

V usage is TRBV6-4 and J usage is TRBJ2-1; 11 nucleotides match TRBD2. The CDR3 is 15 residues long. Germline-derived CDR1 and CDR2 are MRHNA and SNTAGT. Unmatched junction bases numbered 9, after V lost 6 bases and J lost 8 bases. Written as DNA, the CDR3 is TGTGCCAGCAGAAGAACTAGCGGGGGCGGGGATGAGCAGTTCTTC. This gives the protein CASRRTSGGGDEQFF.

The V gene is TRBV18, the J gene TRBJ2-3; 8 nucleotides match TRBD1. From germline, CDR1 is KGHSH and CDR2 LQKENI. Trimming cost V 5 bases and J 3 bases; bases outside gene matches: 7. This CDR3 spans 15 amino acids. The CDR3: CASSIPGGATDTQYF. In DNA, the CDR3 is TGTGCCAGCTCAATCCCAGGGGGCGCGACAGATACGCAGTATTTT.

This clone was counted between two and nine times. The chain joins TRBV7-9 to TRBJ2-7; D not resolved. The V gene lost 4 bases and the J gene lost 4 bases, with 8 bases spanning the gap. In germline, CDR1 is SEHNR, CDR2 FQNEAQ (reference sequence). This CDR3 has 12 amino acids. CDR3 DNA sequence: TGTGCCAGCAGCTACTCTAGGTACGAGCAGTACTTC. This encodes CASSYSRYEQYF. Variable domain in full (rest from reference TRBV7-9 and TRBJ2-7): DTGVSQNPRHKITKRGQNVTFRCDPISEHNRLYWYRQTLGQGPEFLTYFQNEAQLEKSRLLSDRFSAERPKGSFSTLEIQRTEQGDSAMYLCASSYSRYEQYFGPGTRLTVT.

The chain carries TRBV11-2 and TRBJ1-5; the match to TRBD1 covers 7 bases. CDR3 size: 15 residues. Unmatched junction bases numbered 9, after V lost 5 bases and J lost 5 bases. CDR1 SGHAT and CDR2 FQNNGV come from the germline V gene. CDR3 in DNA: TGTGCCAGCAGCCCCCGACAGGGAAGGGATCAGCCCCAGCATTTT. It is translated as CASSPRQGRDQPQHF. The whole variable domain, filled in from reference TRBV11-2 and TRBJ1-5, reads EAGVAQSPRYKIIEKRQSVAFWCNPISGHATLYWYQQILGQGPKLLIQFQNNGVVDDSQLPKDRFSAERLKGVDSTLKIQPAKLEDSAVYLCASSPRQGRDQPQHFGDGTRLSIL.